This TCR beta chain stems from a study of blood T cell repertoires in COVID-19. The wider study: Acute and convalescent COVID-19 specimens originated in the United States, Italy and Spain. From T cells, B-cell-depleted T cells, or PBMCs came the material, which was cDNA or gDNA.

Study processing details: Estimation of nucleated cell counts relied on the amplification of reference gene primers. Profiling relied on immunoSEQ multiplex PCR, and the TCRdb table lists in-frame clones only, not all of them. V and J calls and clone size are those listed in that table; D and trimming were worked out from the DNA. The data contain 100,000 to 150,000 clones, 85% of them singletons. The CDR3 has 21 amino acids. CDR1 LGHNA and CDR2 YNFKEQ come from the germline V gene. V lost 0 bases and J lost 1; bases outside the gene matches: 18. The sequence came from an elderly man with active or convalescent COVID-19. The chain uses TRBV4-2 and TRBJ2-7, with 10 bases that match TRBD2. Sample: peripheral blood. The DNA for the CDR3 is TGTGCCAGCAGCCAAGATGGGGAACTTAGGACTAGCGGAGCCAATTCCTACGAGCAGTACTTC. Residues: CASSQDGELRTSGANSYEQYF.